Listed below are T cell receptor beta chains from one sample, sequenced in a study of STAT3 mutations in large granular lymphocyte leukemia. Assay used: immunoSEQ multiplex PCR; TCRdb lists only in-frame clones, some missing. Of 9,500 to 15,000 clones listed, 75% to 80% are singletons. The sample comprised peripheral blood mononuclear cells. These receptors were obtained from a man aged 60 to 75 with T-cell large granular lymphocyte leukemia. Some clones in this sample may be carry-over from other donors' samples. CDR3s include the opening cysteine and the closing phenylalanine or tryptophan. D genes are given only for firm matches. Size is omitted from some rows. Given values are once, few, many or a class for expanded clones.

TRBJ2-1 | NA | TRBV11-2 | NA | TGTGCCAGCAGCGTGGCGGGACGGTATGAGCAGTTCTTC | CASSVAGRYEQFF
TRBJ1-2 | NA | TRBV11-1 | NA | TGTGCCAGCAGCCCAACAGGGATGACCTTCCCTTATTTGGACTACACCTTC | CASSPTGMTFPYLDYTF
TRBJ1-2 | NA | TRBV10-3 | NA | TGTGCCATCAGTGTTGAGGGGAACTATGGCTACACCTTC | CAISVEGNYGYTF
TRBJ2-1 | NA | TRBV14 | NA | TGTGCCAGCAGCTTGGGTCAAATAGGGGAGTTCTTC | CASSLGQIGEFF
TRBJ1-2 | NA | TRBV4-3 | NA | TGCGCCAGCAGCCAAGATACGGAAAACTATGGCTACACCTTC | CASSQDTENYGYTF
TRBJ2-1 | once | TRBV30 | NA | TGTGCCTGGAGGCTCGGTCTCGGAGGAGGATTTTATGAGCAGTTCTTC | CAWRLGLGGGFYEQFF
TRBJ1-3 | NA | TRBV18 | NA | TGTGCCAGCTCACCACCCAGTACTGGAAACACCATATATTTT | CASSPPSTGNTIYF
TRBJ2-7 | few | TRBV27 | NA | TGTGCCAGCAGTTCTCGGGGGCTTGAGCAGTACTTC | CASSSRGLEQYF
TRBJ1-5 | NA | TRBV6-1 | NA | TGTGCCAGCAGTGAAGGTTCTTTCCTGGGATTTCGCCAGCCCCAGCATTTT | CASSEGSFLGFRQPQHF
TRBJ2-7 | few | TRBV27 | NA | TGTGCCAGCAGTCGCCACCACGAGCAGTACTTC | CASSRHHEQYF
TRBJ2-7 | NA | TRBV11-1 | TRBD2 | TGTGCCAGCAGCTTATTAGGGACTAGCGGTACCTACGAGCAGTACTTC | CASSLLGTSGTYEQYF
TRBJ1-6 | NA | TRBV7-6 | NA | TGTGCCAGCAGCCTGGACAGCATTAATTCACCCCTCCACTTT | CASSLDSINSPLHF
TRBJ2-7 | NA | TRBV6-5 | NA | TGTGCCAGCAGTTCCCCAGTGGGCTACGAGCAGTACTTC | CASSSPVGYEQYF
TRBJ2-5 | NA | TRBV9 | NA | TGTGCCAGCAGCGTATTGGACCTTGAGTCGGAGACCCAGTACTTC | CASSVLDLESETQYF
TRBJ2-1 | NA | TRBV18 | NA | TGTGCCAGCTCACCACCGAGCCGGATTTCCTACAATGAGCAGTTCTTC | CASSPPSRISYNEQFF
TRBJ2-7 | NA | TRBV6-5 | TRBD2 | TGTGCCAGCAGTTACGGGCTAGCGGCCCTCTCCTACGAGCAGTACTTC | CASSYGLAALSYEQYF
TRBJ2-2 | NA | TRBV4-2 | TRBD2 | TGTGCCAGCAGCCAAGATGTGGGACTAGGGGGCGGGGAGCTGTTTTTT | CASSQDVGLGGGELFF
TRBJ1-5 | NA | TRBV29-1 | TRBD1 | TGCAGCGTTGCCACCGGACAGGGAAGCAATCAGCCCCAGCATTTT | CSVATGQGSNQPQHF
TRBJ1-5 | NA | TRBV28 | NA | TGTGCCAGCAGTTTGATCCTTATTAGCAATCAGCCCCAGCATTTT | CASSLILISNQPQHF
TRBJ1-5 | NA | TRBV19 | TRBD1 | TGTGCCAGTAGGAGAGACAGGGGCGATCAGCCCCAGCATTTT | CASRRDRGDQPQHF
TRBJ2-7 | once | TRBV30 | TRBD1 | TGTGCCTGGAAACGGGACAGGCCCTACGAGCAGTACTTC | CAWKRDRPYEQYF
TRBJ1-2 | NA | TRBV27 | NA | TGTGCCAGCAGTTTATCGGGGGTACGGGGCTACACCTTC | CASSLSGVRGYTF
TRBJ2-1 | NA | TRBV30 | NA | TGTGCCTGGAGTCCCCGAGGGGTGGGGGGCTACAATGAGCAGTTCTTC | CAWSPRGVGGYNEQFF
TRBJ1-1 | NA | TRBV6-5 | NA | TGTGCCAGTACAGGAAACACTGAAGCTTTCTTT | CASTGNTEAFF
TRBJ2-1 | NA | TRBV27 | TRBD2 | TGTGCCAGCAGTCAATCATCTAGCGGGAGCTCCTACAATGAGCAGTTCTTC | CASSQSSSGSSYNEQFF
TRBJ1-2 | NA | TRBV28 | TRBD1 | TGTGCCAGCAGTCTCTCAAACAGGGGCTATGGCTACACCTTC | CASSLSNRGYGYTF
TRBJ2-1 | NA | TRBV18 | NA | TGTGCCAGCTCACTACCGCGGGGCTATGAGCAGTTCTTC | CASSLPRGYEQFF
TRBJ2-7 | NA | TRBV29-1 | NA | TGCAGCGTCTTGAAACTAAAGGGGACCTCCTACGAGCAGTACTTC | CSVLKLKGTSYEQYF
TRBJ2-7 | NA | TRBV15 | NA | TGTGCCACCAGCAGAGGGGGGAACGAGCAGTACTTC | CATSRGGNEQYF
TRBJ2-5 | NA | TRBV13 | TRBD2 | TGTGCCAGCACCATAGCGGGACTGGAGACCCAGTACTTC | CASTIAGLETQYF
TRBJ2-5 | NA | TRBV29-1 | NA | TGCAGCGTTCCCGACCGGGACAACCAAGAGACCCAGTACTTC | CSVPDRDNQETQYF
TRBJ2-5 | NA | TRBV7-9 | NA | TGTGCCAGCAGTTCTTTTTCAGGGGGGAAAGAGACCCAGTACTTC | CASSSFSGGKETQYF
TRBJ2-7 | NA | TRBV28 | NA | TGTGCCAGCAGCCATTACAGGGCAACCAACGGAGATGGCGAGCAGTACTTC | CASSHYRATNGDGEQYF
TRBJ2-7 | NA | TRBV9 | NA | TGTGCCAGCAGCGTATTGGTAGGCGACGAGCAGTACTTC | CASSVLVGDEQYF
TRBJ2-5 | NA | TRBV5-1 | NA | TGCGCCAGCAGCTTAAGTGGAGCGCCGGAGACCCAGTACTTC | CASSLSGAPETQYF